Presented here are 29 T cell receptor beta chains from one specimen sequenced in a study of shared clonotypes between healthy human individuals. Generated by immunoSEQ multiplex PCR, the TCRdb table keeps only in-frame clones and is missing some. This sample has about 960,000 clones; 76% occur once, and the top ten carry around 1.5%. Material: memory CD4+ T cells sorted from blood. Indicated subset: CD45RA-negative fraction. The receptors derive from a man aged 18-30 years in good health.

This clone was observed many times. The chain couples TRBV28 to TRBJ1-2; 7 bases map to TRBD1. Per the germline V gene, CDR1 is MDHEN and CDR2 is SYDVKM. After removal of 5 bases from V and 0 bases from J, the junction contained 3 bases not matched to a gene. The CDR3 spans 14 residues. In DNA form, the CDR3 reads TGTGCCAGCAGTGCGGGGACAGCTAACTATGGCTACACCTTC. It encodes CASSAGTANYGYTF.

This chain links TRBV4-3 with TRBJ2-7; 10 positions match TRBD1. Germline loops: CDR1 LGHNA, CDR2 YSLEER. This CDR3 has 17 amino acids. Losses at the gene ends were 1 base for V and 3 bases for J; bases not matched to a gene: 9. CDR3 loop: CASSQGTPGQGYYEQYF. The CDR3, as DNA: TGCGCCAGCAGCCAAGGGACTCCGGGACAGGGGTACTACGAGCAGTACTTC.

The chain employs TRBV30 and TRBJ1-5; perhaps TRBD1 as D (5 bases). Germline V gives CDR1 GTSNPN, CDR2 SVGIG (reference sequence). The V gene lost 3 bases and the J gene lost 7 bases, with 13 bases spanning the gap. CDR3 length: 13 residues. CDR3 bases: TGTGCCTGGAGCATCCCAGGGAGACAGCCCCAGCATTTT. This gives the protein CAWSIPGRQPQHF. The full variable domain, in which reference TRBV30 and TRBJ1-5 provide the parts outside the CDR3, is SQTIHQWPATLVQPVGSPLSLECTVEGTSNPNLYWYRQAAGRGLQLLFYSVGIGQISSEVPQNLSASRPQDRQFILSSKKLLLSDSGFYLCAWSIPGRQPQHFGDGTRLSIL.

The chain employs TRBV18 and TRBJ2-5; no definite D call. The CDR3 contains 18 residues. Germline V gene lookup returns CDR1 KGHSH and CDR2 LQKENI. Trimming cost V 1 base and J 3 bases, with 21 bases left between them. The chain's CDR3 is CASSPRTSSGLYKETQYF. For the CDR3, the DNA is TGTGCCAGCTCACCACGGACCTCATCAGGCCTTTACAAAGAGACCCAGTACTTC.

CDR3 sequence reads: CASSEYNEQFF. The CDR3, as DNA: TGTGCCAGCTCAGAGTACAATGAGCAGTTCTTC. The rearrangement uses TRBV18 and TRBJ2-1; D call uncertain. Germline V CDR1 and CDR2: KGHSH, LQKENI. The length of the CDR3 is 11 residues. The V and J ends lost 5 bases and 4 bases respectively, with 3 bases between them.

The chain links TRBV5-6 to TRBJ1-2, with D possibly being TRBD1 (5 bases). Germline values: CDR1 SGHDT, CDR2 YYEEEE. The CDR3 length is 14 residues. The ends were cut back, 4 bases at V and 4 bases at J, with 14 bases in the middle. The CDR3 reads CASSRQGGSYGYTF. CDR3 DNA: TGTGCCAGCAGCAGGCAGGGTGGGAGCTATGGCTACACCTTC.

The genes are TRBV5-1 and TRBJ2-4; 7 bases line up with TRBD2. The CDR3 spans 14 residues. V lost 2 bases to trimming and J lost 7 bases; unmatched junction nucleotides: 6. The germline CDR1 and CDR2 sequences are SGHRS and YFSETQ. DNA for the CDR3: TGCGCCAGCAGCTTACCGGGAGGAAGGAACATTCAGTACTTC. It translates to CASSLPGGRNIQYF.

This rearrangement joins TRBV19 to TRBJ2-1; the match to TRBD1 covers 8 bases. The V gene end was trimmed by 4 bases and the J gene end by 10 bases; junction bases not matched to a gene: 12. The CDR3 extends over 15 amino acids. Germline V gene sequence: CDR1 LNHDA, CDR2 SQIVND (reference sequence). The CDR3 sequence is CASSTQTGVRLEQFF. CDR3 sequence (DNA): TGTGCCAGTAGTACTCAGACAGGGGTGAGATTGGAGCAGTTCTTC. Full variable domain (missing parts from reference TRBV19 and TRBJ2-1): DGGITQSPKYLFRKEGQNVTLSCEQNLNHDAMYWYRQDPGQGLRLIYYSQIVNDFQKGDIAEGYSVSREKKESFPLTVTSAQKNPTAFYLCASSTQTGVRLEQFFGPGTRLTVL.

The chain carries TRBV27 and TRBJ1-4; TRBD1 agrees at 9 bases. Trimming removed 5 bases from V and 8 bases from J; junction bases left unmatched: 12. Germline assignment: CDR1 MNHEY and CDR2 SMNVEV (reference sequence). The CDR3 runs to 16 residues. CDR3 amino acids: CASSPLMTGGREKLFF. The DNA of the CDR3 is TGTGCCAGCAGTCCACTGATGACAGGGGGTCGGGAAAAACTGTTTTTT.

There are many counts of this clone. At the DNA level, this CDR3 is encoded by other sequences in the same sample as well. The rearrangement uses TRBV19 and TRBJ2-3; 7 bases are shared with TRBD2. This CDR3 is 14 amino acids long. Germline V CDR1 and CDR2: LNHDA, SQIVND (reference sequence). V was pared by 5 bases and J by 4 bases, with 6 bases of the junction left unmatched. DNA of the CDR3: TGTGCCAGTAGTCCCAGGGAGGGCGCAGATACGCAGTATTTT. It is translated as CASSPREGADTQYF.

This clone was detected only once. The V call is TRBV5-1, the J call TRBJ2-7; 7 nucleotides agree with TRBD1. Germline assignment: CDR1 SGHRS and CDR2 YFSETQ. There are 13 residues in the CDR3. V dropped 4 bases and J dropped 4; count of bases not matched to a gene: 5. The CDR3 loop reads CASSEQGLYEQYF. DNA of the CDR3: TGCGCCAGCAGCGAACAGGGGCTATACGAGCAGTACTTC.

CDR3 residues: CATLGDRRNTGELFF. The CDR3 DNA sequence: TGTGCCACCCTGGGGGACAGGAGGAACACCGGGGAGCTGTTTTTT. This chain links TRBV6-5 with TRBJ2-2; 8 nucleotides align to TRBD1. Germline-derived CDR1 and CDR2 are MNHEY and SVGAGI. The CDR3 sequence is 15 residues long. The V segment lost 10 bases and the J segment 1 base; nucleotides outside the gene matches: 8.

This chain connects TRBV6-5 to TRBJ2-2; D remains unclear. Trimming removed 0 bases at V and 0 bases at J, with 8 bases between. CDR3 size: 16 residues. Per the germline V gene, CDR1 is MNHEY and CDR2 is SVGAGI. The CDR3 nucleotides read TGTGCCAGCAGTTACTCGAACGGTCCGAACACCGGGGAGCTGTTTTTT. Translation: CASSYSNGPNTGELFF.

The gene calls are TRBV11-3 and TRBJ2-5; 9 nucleotides match TRBD1. The CDR3 length is 13 residues. The V gene's germline CDR1 is SGHNT and CDR2 YENEEA. J lost 3 bases, V lost 4 bases, and 0 bases had no gene match. The CDR3 nucleotides read TGTGCCAGCAGCTGGACAGGGGAAGAGACCCAGTACTTC. Protein sequence: CASSWTGEETQYF.

The chain joins TRBV4-1 to TRBJ2-7; a possible D gene is TRBD1 (6 bases). Per germline, CDR1 MGHRA and CDR2 YSYEKL. V gave up 1 base and J gave up 2 bases, with 15 bases separating them. This CDR3 is built from 16 residues. The CDR3 DNA reads TGCGCCAGCAGCCAAGGCTCCGGACAGCCACCCTACGAGCAGTACTTC. Translation: CASSQGSGQPPYEQYF.

The chain uses TRBV30 and TRBJ1-1; possibly TRBD1 for D (6 bases). Trimming stripped 4 bases from V and 6 bases from J, with 12 bases between. CDR1 GTSNPN and CDR2 SVGIG come from the germline V gene (reference sequence). CDR3 length: 12 residues. The CDR3 protein is CAWIRDMPEAFF. As DNA, the CDR3 is TGTGCCTGGATAAGGGACATGCCTGAAGCTTTCTTT.

The V gene is TRBV29-1, the J gene TRBJ1-2; D is perhaps TRBD1 (5 bases). The germline gives CDR1 SQVTM, CDR2 ANQGSEA. The CDR3 has 14 residues. V lost 6 bases and J lost 8, with 22 bases in between. DNA of the CDR3: TGCAGCGTCCCTAGGGACGGGGGATCTCTCGGCTACACCTTC. This codes for CSVPRDGGSLGYTF.

The V gene is TRBV6-6, the J gene TRBJ1-4; a weak D match, TRBD1 (6 bases). There are 14 residues in the CDR3. Germline-derived CDR1 and CDR2 are MNHNY and SVGAGI (reference sequence). Trimming left V 7 bases short and J 9 bases short, with 18 bases between. The CDR3 loop reads CASTGGTGRKKLFF. Here the CDR3 DNA reads TGTGCCAGCACTGGTGGCACAGGGCGCAAAAAACTGTTTTTT.

The chain employs TRBV7-2 and TRBJ2-3, with 13 bases lining up with TRBD2. The length of the CDR3 is 16 residues. The germline V gene encodes CDR1 SGHTA and CDR2 FQGNSA. J was trimmed by 2 bases and V by 3 bases; bases with no gene match: 2. The CDR3 DNA follows: TGTGCCAGCAGCTTCGGGACTAGCGGGGCCACAGATACGCAGTATTTT. It specifies CASSFGTSGATDTQYF. Full variable domain (remainder filled in from reference TRBV7-2 and TRBJ2-3): GAGVSQSPSNKVTEKGKDVELRCDPISGHTALYWYRQSLGQGLEFLIYFQGNSAPDKSGLPSDRFSAERTGGSVSTLTIQRTQQEDSAVYLCASSFGTSGATDTQYFGPGTRLTVL.

This chain links TRBV28 with TRBJ1-2; tentative D call: TRBD1 (6 bases). Germline CDR1 reads MDHEN; CDR2 reads SYDVKM. The V and J ends lost 4 bases and 8 bases respectively, with 11 bases between them. This CDR3 has 12 residues. The CDR3 coding sequence is TGTGCCAGCAGTTCAGGGGTGGAGGGCTACACCTTC. Translating gives CASSSGVEGYTF.

This clone is a singleton in its sample. The chain uses TRBV14 and TRBJ2-2, with TRBD1 matching over 7 bases. Looked up from germline, CDR1 is SGHDN and CDR2 is FVKESK. This CDR3 has 18 amino acids. V trimming: 0 bases; J trimming: 5 bases; junction bases outside the gene matches: 12. DNA of the CDR3: TGTGCCAGCAGCCAAGATTCAATTGACAGGGTGATAACCGGGGAGCTGTTTTTT. Encoded protein: CASSQDSIDRVITGELFF.

The chain recombines TRBV10-1 with TRBJ2-2; D not resolved. Trimming shortened V by 6 bases and J by 1 base, and 9 bases separated the two germline ends. The germline V gene has CDR1 WNHNN and CDR2 SYGVQD (reference sequence). The CDR3 sequence is 14 residues long. The CDR3 spells CASRPAGNTGELFF. In DNA, the CDR3 is TGCGCCAGCAGGCCCGCAGGGAACACCGGGGAGCTGTTTTTT.

The CDR3 bases are TGTGCCAGCAGTTTAAGGACAGGAGGGTTGAACACTGAAGCTTTCTTT. It specifies CASSLRTGGLNTEAFF. This sequence joins TRBV27 and TRBJ1-1; the match to TRBD1 covers 7 bases. The CDR3 is 16 amino acids. The germline CDR1 and CDR2 sequences are MNHEY and SMNVEV (reference sequence). The trim removed 2 bases at V and 0 bases at J, leaving 6 bases unmatched.

The J gene is TRBJ2-5, the V gene TRBV5-4; D is ambiguous. Trimming removed 0 bases at V and 4 bases at J, with 7 bases between. The CDR3 length is 13 residues. Germline CDR1 and CDR2: SGHNT and YYREEE (reference sequence). The CDR3 DNA sequence: TGTGCCAGCAGCTTGGGAATGGTAGAGACCCAGTACTTC. It is translated as CASSLGMVETQYF.

The count of this clone is one. V and J are TRBV10-1 and TRBJ2-1; 10 bases line up with TRBD2. J lost 3 bases, V lost 6 bases, and 5 bases had no gene match. Germline V CDR1 and CDR2: WNHNN, SYGVQD (reference sequence). The CDR3 is 15 amino acids. In DNA form, the CDR3 reads TGCGCCAGCAGCGTAGCGGGAGGAATCTACAATGAGCAGTTCTTC. Translated: CASSVAGGIYNEQFF.

V gene TRBV7-9 combines with J gene TRBJ1-3; D possibly corresponds to TRBD1 (6 bases). V shed 4 bases and J shed 2 bases, with 12 bases lying between them. The CDR3 is made up of 15 amino acids. The germline CDR1 and CDR2 sequences are SEHNR and FQNEAQ (reference sequence). The CDR3 here is CASSSRGVAGNTIYF. DNA for the CDR3: TGTGCCAGCAGCTCCAGGGGAGTAGCTGGAAACACCATATATTTT.

The CDR3 is CASSSQEGTEAFF. CDR3 sequence (DNA): TGTGCCAGCAGCTCCCAGGAGGGGACTGAAGCTTTCTTT. This chain joins TRBV9 and TRBJ1-1; maybe TRBD1 (5 bases). The germline V gene encodes CDR1 SGDLS and CDR2 YYNGEE. Trimming left V 4 bases short and J 5 bases short, with 12 bases between. The CDR3 length is 13 residues.

The chain employs TRBV5-1 and TRBJ2-7; 11 nucleotides align to TRBD2. Germline lookup yields CDR1 SGHRS and CDR2 YFSETQ. The CDR3 runs 14 residues. With 0 bases clipped from V and 7 bases from J, the junction kept 3 bases outside the gene matches. This CDR3 reads CASSLGTSGQEQYF. For the CDR3, the DNA is TGCGCCAGCAGCTTGGGGACTAGCGGGCAAGAGCAGTACTTC.

In this sample, this clone turned up a few times. The chain is built from TRBV5-1 and TRBJ1-1; a weak D match, TRBD1 (5 bases). The CDR3 runs to 14 residues. Germline V CDR1 and CDR2: SGHRS, YFSETQ. V was pared by 4 bases and J by 6 bases, with 16 bases between. CDR3 residues: CASSKTVEAAEAFF. As DNA, the CDR3 is TGCGCCAGCAGCAAGACAGTGGAGGCGGCTGAAGCTTTCTTT.